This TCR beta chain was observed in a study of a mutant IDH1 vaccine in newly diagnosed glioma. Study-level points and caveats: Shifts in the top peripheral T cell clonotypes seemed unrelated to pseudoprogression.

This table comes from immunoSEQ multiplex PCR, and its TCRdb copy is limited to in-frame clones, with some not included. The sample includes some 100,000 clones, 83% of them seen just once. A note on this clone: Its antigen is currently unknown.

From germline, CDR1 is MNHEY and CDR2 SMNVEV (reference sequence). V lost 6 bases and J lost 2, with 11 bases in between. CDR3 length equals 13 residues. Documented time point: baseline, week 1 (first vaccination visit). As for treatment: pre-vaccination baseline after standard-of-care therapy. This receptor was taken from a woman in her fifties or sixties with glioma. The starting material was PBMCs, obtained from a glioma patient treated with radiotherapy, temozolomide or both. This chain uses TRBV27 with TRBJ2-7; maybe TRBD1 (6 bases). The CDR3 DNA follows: TGTGCCAGCAGACCCCAGGGGCCCTACGAGCAGTACTTC. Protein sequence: CASRPQGPYEQYF.